This T cell receptor (beta chain) was sequenced during a study of blood T cell repertoires in COVID-19. Study-wide background: Sites in the United States, Italy and Spain provided acute and convalescent COVID-19 samples. T cells, B-cell-depleted T cells, or PBMCs supplied cDNA or gDNA.

The germline CDR1 and CDR2 sequences are SQVTM and ANQGSEA. The CDR3 has 18 residues. V lost 5 bases, J lost 3 bases, and 14 bases stayed unmatched. The assay was immunoSEQ multiplex PCR, and TCRdb's table has in-frame clones only and misses some. This table holds tens of thousands of clones, roughly four fifths found once. The sequence derives from a man aged 60 to 75 with COVID-19, enrolled during active disease. The chain combines TRBV29-1 with TRBJ2-1, with TRBD2 matching 12 bases. The sample was peripheral blood. CDR3 protein: CSVSLAGGDSINYNEQFF. DNA for the CDR3: TGCAGCGTTTCACTAGCGGGGGGAGACTCGATTAACTACAATGAGCAGTTCTTC.